The subject of this entry is one T cell receptor (beta chain). Its antigen is unidentified. The data derive from a study of T cell responses to AZD1222 COVID-19 vaccine. Study-level information: Researchers grouped second doses given at about 4 or about 12 weeks into one pool. Notes on the study in general: Along spike, vaccine-associated CD4 TCRs were found throughout, with dominance at 160-218 and 743-854. Spike-specific TCR breadth and depth rose after two AZD1222 doses. The donors showed a predominance of white British ancestry and of females, with possible underestimation of clonal diversity.

Measured with immunoSEQ multiplex PCR; TCRdb has only the in-frame clones, and not every one. The data hold 120,000 to 150,000 clones, with 70% to 90% observed a single time. The CDR3 is 14 residues long. V was pared by 3 bases and J by 1 base, with 10 bases between. CDR1 SGHNT and CDR2 YYREEE come from the germline V gene (reference sequence). The material sequenced was peripheral blood, taken on day 0 of AZD1222 vaccination. The sequence was collected from an adult in good health. The genes are TRBV5-4 and TRBJ2-5; TRBD2 might be the D (6 bases). This CDR3 reads CASSYPGLQETQYF. The DNA of the CDR3 is TGTGCCAGCAGCTATCCGGGACTCCAAGAGACCCAGTACTTC.